Sequencing of this T cell receptor (beta chain) was carried out in a study of blood T cells in healthy people across ages. This clonotype appeared a few times. Germline V gene sequence: CDR1 SQVTM, CDR2 ANQGSEA. The CDR3 runs to 14 residues. V lost 5 bases and J lost 0, with 10 bases in between. With a J-beta primer mix and a sample-barcoded 5' primer, a second PCR ran about 6 to 11 cycles. Via MiXCR, TCRdb re-called the 5' RACE reads, giving one row per CDR3 protein. The table lists 800,000 or so distinct CDR3 sequences, 20% to 25% of them singletons. The data also belong to a second study, concerning T cells of mothers and their children.

This chain uses TRBV29-1 with TRBJ1-4, with D perhaps matching TRBD1 (6 bases). The specimen was blood. The TCR comes from a boy younger than 18 in good health. The chain's CDR3 is CSVWTAATNEKLFF. In DNA form, the CDR3 reads TGCAGCGTTTGGACAGCCGCAACTAATGAAAAACTGTTTTTT. Variable domain in full (rest from reference TRBV29-1 and TRBJ1-4): SAVISQKPSRDICQRGTSLTIQCQVDSQVTMMFWYRQQPGQSLTLIATANQGSEATYESGFVIDKFPISRPNLTFSTLTVSNMSPEDSSIYLCSVWTAATNEKLFFGSGTQLSVL.